This is a list of T cell receptor beta chains from one sample in a study of cytotoxic CD8 clonotypes in ibrutinib-treated CLL. Using immunoSEQ multiplex PCR, the repertoire was profiled, and TCRdb retains in-frame clones only, with some absent. This sample has around 310,000 clones, with roughly 80% found just once. The source was PBMCs, collected before ibrutinib treatment. The receptors here all came from a human donor with chronic lymphocytic leukemia. Both conserved end residues are part of each CDR3. The D gene is left open where the match is weak. The size entry is marked missing in some rows and otherwise reads once, few, many or a size class.

V gene: TRBV7-8; J gene: TRBJ2-3; D gene: NA; clone size: NA; CDR3 DNA: TGTGCCAGCAGCTTACTTACTACTAGCACAGATACGCAGTATTTT; CDR3 protein: CASSLLTTSTDTQYF
V gene: TRBV29-1; J gene: TRBJ2-7; D gene: NA; clone size: NA; CDR3 DNA: TGCAGCGTGCAGGGTCGTGGGCCCTACGAGCAGTACTTC; CDR3 protein: CSVQGRGPYEQYF
V gene: TRBV5-1; J gene: TRBJ2-2; D gene: TRBD2; clone size: NA; CDR3 DNA: TGCGCCAGCAGCTTTCAGACTAGCGGGAGGGCCGGATCCGGGGAGCTGTTTTTT; CDR3 protein: CASSFQTSGRAGSGELFF
V gene: TRBV28; J gene: TRBJ2-3; D gene: NA; clone size: NA; CDR3 DNA: TGTGCCAGCAGTTTTGGAAGAGGCCTTTATACGCAGTATTTT; CDR3 protein: CASSFGRGLYTQYF
V gene: TRBV4-1; J gene: TRBJ1-5; D gene: NA; clone size: few; CDR3 DNA: TGCGCCAGCAGCCAAGAACCCCGGACAGAAGATAGCAATCAGCCCCAGCATTTT; CDR3 protein: CASSQEPRTEDSNQPQHF
V gene: TRBV11-3; J gene: TRBJ2-1; D gene: NA; clone size: NA; CDR3 DNA: TGTGCCAGCAAAGGACAGAGCTCCTACAATGAGCAGTTCTTC; CDR3 protein: CASKGQSSYNEQFF
V gene: TRBV4-3; J gene: TRBJ1-1; D gene: NA; clone size: NA; CDR3 DNA: TGCGCCAGCAGCCAAGAACGGTACCTCGGCTGGATCTCTGAAGCTTTCTTT; CDR3 protein: CASSQERYLGWISEAFF
V gene: TRBV9; J gene: TRBJ1-3; D gene: TRBD1; clone size: NA; CDR3 DNA: TGTGCCAGCAGCGTAGTGACAGGGGGGAGAAACACCATATATTTT; CDR3 protein: CASSVVTGGRNTIYF
V gene: TRBV29-1; J gene: TRBJ1-2; D gene: NA; clone size: NA; CDR3 DNA: TGCAGCGTTGAAGAGCGGGGGAACTACTATGGCTACACCTTC; CDR3 protein: CSVEERGNYYGYTF
V gene: TRBV5-1; J gene: TRBJ2-5; D gene: NA; clone size: NA; CDR3 DNA: TGCGCCAGCAGCTTGGATGTAGAGACCCAGTACTTC; CDR3 protein: CASSLDVETQYF
V gene: TRBV10-2; J gene: TRBJ2-7; D gene: NA; clone size: few; CDR3 DNA: TGCGCCAGCAGTGGATCCTACGAGCAGTACTTC; CDR3 protein: CASSGSYEQYF
V gene: TRBV28; J gene: TRBJ2-7; D gene: NA; clone size: NA; CDR3 DNA: TGTGCCCCAGCTCTAGAACCGGGATATCGAGAGCAGTACTTC; CDR3 protein: CAPALEPGYREQYF
V gene: TRBV7-8; J gene: TRBJ1-1; D gene: NA; clone size: NA; CDR3 DNA: TGTGCCAGCAGCGGGGCCGCTGAAGCTTTCTTT; CDR3 protein: CASSGAAEAFF
V gene: TRBV4-2; J gene: TRBJ2-7; D gene: NA; clone size: NA; CDR3 DNA: TGTGCCAGCAGCCAAGGTGTTCCCTACGAGCAGTACTTC; CDR3 protein: CASSQGVPYEQYF
V gene: TRBV28; J gene: TRBJ1-5; D gene: NA; clone size: NA; CDR3 DNA: TGTGCCAGCAGTGGATGGGGGCAGCCCCAGCATTTT; CDR3 protein: CASSGWGQPQHF
V gene: TRBV5-1; J gene: TRBJ1-5; D gene: NA; clone size: NA; CDR3 DNA: TGCGCCAGCAGCTTTACGGTAGGCCAGCCCCAGCATTTT; CDR3 protein: CASSFTVGQPQHF
V gene: TRBV14; J gene: TRBJ2-3; D gene: NA; clone size: NA; CDR3 DNA: TGTGCCAGCAGCCAAGAATATGAGGATTACACAGATACGCAGTATTTT; CDR3 protein: CASSQEYEDYTDTQYF
V gene: TRBV7-3; J gene: TRBJ2-5; D gene: NA; clone size: NA; CDR3 DNA: TGTGCCAGCAGTAACCCGGGTGGGGGCTGGACCCAGTACTTC; CDR3 protein: CASSNPGGGWTQYF
V gene: TRBV9; J gene: TRBJ2-2; D gene: NA; clone size: few; CDR3 DNA: TGTGCCAGCAGCCTTCAAGAGTCTCGATCGGCTGGGGAGCTGTTTTTT; CDR3 protein: CASSLQESRSAGELFF
V gene: TRBV5-4; J gene: TRBJ2-1; D gene: NA; clone size: NA; CDR3 DNA: TGTGCCAGCAGCTTTTTCCCGGCTGAGCAGTTCTTC; CDR3 protein: CASSFFPAEQFF
V gene: TRBV5-6; J gene: TRBJ2-3; D gene: TRBD2; clone size: NA; CDR3 DNA: TGTGCCAGCAGCTTGAAAGCGGGAGATAGGACAGATACGCAGTATTTT; CDR3 protein: CASSLKAGDRTDTQYF
V gene: TRBV29-1; J gene: TRBJ2-3; D gene: NA; clone size: NA; CDR3 DNA: TGCAGCGTTGAAGACATCCAATATACGCAGTATTTT; CDR3 protein: CSVEDIQYTQYF
V gene: TRBV7-9; J gene: TRBJ2-3; D gene: TRBD2; clone size: NA; CDR3 DNA: TGTGCCAGCAGCTTTGGACTAGCGGGAGTTACAGATACGCAGTATTTT; CDR3 protein: CASSFGLAGVTDTQYF
V gene: TRBV10-1; J gene: TRBJ2-1; D gene: TRBD2; clone size: few; CDR3 DNA: TGCGCCAGCAGTGAGGTACTAGCGGGAATCAATGAGCAGTTCTTC; CDR3 protein: CASSEVLAGINEQFF
V gene: TRBV5-1; J gene: TRBJ2-7; D gene: TRBD2; clone size: NA; CDR3 DNA: TGCGCCAGCAGCATCGGGACTAGCGGGAGCCACGAGCAGTACTTC; CDR3 protein: CASSIGTSGSHEQYF
V gene: TRBV5-1; J gene: TRBJ2-1; D gene: NA; clone size: NA; CDR3 DNA: TGCGCCAGCAGCTCCGAGGGGCTCGGGAATGAGCAGTTCTTC; CDR3 protein: CASSSEGLGNEQFF
V gene: TRBV29-1; J gene: TRBJ2-2; D gene: TRBD1; clone size: NA; CDR3 DNA: TGCAGCGGTGTGGGGACAGACTTCACCGGGGAGCTGTTTTTT; CDR3 protein: CSGVGTDFTGELFF
V gene: TRBV5-1; J gene: TRBJ1-1; D gene: NA; clone size: NA; CDR3 DNA: TGCGCCAGCAGCTTGGGACAAAGCACTGAAGCTTTCTTT; CDR3 protein: CASSLGQSTEAFF
V gene: TRBV7-9; J gene: TRBJ1-4; D gene: NA; clone size: NA; CDR3 DNA: TGTGCCAGCAGCTTAGACGGGAATGAAAAACTGTTTTTT; CDR3 protein: CASSLDGNEKLFF
V gene: TRBV15; J gene: TRBJ2-1; D gene: TRBD2; clone size: NA; CDR3 DNA: TGTGCCACCAGCAGGGGACCACTAGCGGTAACCTACAATGAGCAGTTCTTC; CDR3 protein: CATSRGPLAVTYNEQFF
V gene: TRBV19; J gene: TRBJ2-1; D gene: NA; clone size: NA; CDR3 DNA: TGTGCCAGTAGTAAACAGGGTTCCTACAATGAGCAGTTCTTC; CDR3 protein: CASSKQGSYNEQFF
V gene: TRBV9; J gene: TRBJ2-3; D gene: TRBD1; clone size: once; CDR3 DNA: TGTGCCAGCAGCGCGCCCGTGACAGGGCGCACAGATACGCAGTATTTT; CDR3 protein: CASSAPVTGRTDTQYF
V gene: TRBV6-6; J gene: TRBJ2-5; D gene: NA; clone size: NA; CDR3 DNA: TGTGCCAGCAGTTACTCGACAGGTGGTCCAGAGACCCAGTACTTC; CDR3 protein: CASSYSTGGPETQYF
V gene: TRBV4-2; J gene: TRBJ2-1; D gene: TRBD2; clone size: once; CDR3 DNA: TGTGCCAGCAGTCAACCCGGGACTAGCGGGACTGAGCAGTTCTTC; CDR3 protein: CASSQPGTSGTEQFF
V gene: TRBV30; J gene: TRBJ2-1; D gene: TRBD2; clone size: NA; CDR3 DNA: TGTGCCTGGAGTCAGGTACTAGCGTCCCACAATGAGCAGTTCTTC; CDR3 protein: CAWSQVLASHNEQFF
V gene: TRBV18; J gene: TRBJ2-1; D gene: NA; clone size: NA; CDR3 DNA: TGTGCCAGCTCAGCTCCGGGCCCCTCTTTGGAGCAGTTCTTC; CDR3 protein: CASSAPGPSLEQFF